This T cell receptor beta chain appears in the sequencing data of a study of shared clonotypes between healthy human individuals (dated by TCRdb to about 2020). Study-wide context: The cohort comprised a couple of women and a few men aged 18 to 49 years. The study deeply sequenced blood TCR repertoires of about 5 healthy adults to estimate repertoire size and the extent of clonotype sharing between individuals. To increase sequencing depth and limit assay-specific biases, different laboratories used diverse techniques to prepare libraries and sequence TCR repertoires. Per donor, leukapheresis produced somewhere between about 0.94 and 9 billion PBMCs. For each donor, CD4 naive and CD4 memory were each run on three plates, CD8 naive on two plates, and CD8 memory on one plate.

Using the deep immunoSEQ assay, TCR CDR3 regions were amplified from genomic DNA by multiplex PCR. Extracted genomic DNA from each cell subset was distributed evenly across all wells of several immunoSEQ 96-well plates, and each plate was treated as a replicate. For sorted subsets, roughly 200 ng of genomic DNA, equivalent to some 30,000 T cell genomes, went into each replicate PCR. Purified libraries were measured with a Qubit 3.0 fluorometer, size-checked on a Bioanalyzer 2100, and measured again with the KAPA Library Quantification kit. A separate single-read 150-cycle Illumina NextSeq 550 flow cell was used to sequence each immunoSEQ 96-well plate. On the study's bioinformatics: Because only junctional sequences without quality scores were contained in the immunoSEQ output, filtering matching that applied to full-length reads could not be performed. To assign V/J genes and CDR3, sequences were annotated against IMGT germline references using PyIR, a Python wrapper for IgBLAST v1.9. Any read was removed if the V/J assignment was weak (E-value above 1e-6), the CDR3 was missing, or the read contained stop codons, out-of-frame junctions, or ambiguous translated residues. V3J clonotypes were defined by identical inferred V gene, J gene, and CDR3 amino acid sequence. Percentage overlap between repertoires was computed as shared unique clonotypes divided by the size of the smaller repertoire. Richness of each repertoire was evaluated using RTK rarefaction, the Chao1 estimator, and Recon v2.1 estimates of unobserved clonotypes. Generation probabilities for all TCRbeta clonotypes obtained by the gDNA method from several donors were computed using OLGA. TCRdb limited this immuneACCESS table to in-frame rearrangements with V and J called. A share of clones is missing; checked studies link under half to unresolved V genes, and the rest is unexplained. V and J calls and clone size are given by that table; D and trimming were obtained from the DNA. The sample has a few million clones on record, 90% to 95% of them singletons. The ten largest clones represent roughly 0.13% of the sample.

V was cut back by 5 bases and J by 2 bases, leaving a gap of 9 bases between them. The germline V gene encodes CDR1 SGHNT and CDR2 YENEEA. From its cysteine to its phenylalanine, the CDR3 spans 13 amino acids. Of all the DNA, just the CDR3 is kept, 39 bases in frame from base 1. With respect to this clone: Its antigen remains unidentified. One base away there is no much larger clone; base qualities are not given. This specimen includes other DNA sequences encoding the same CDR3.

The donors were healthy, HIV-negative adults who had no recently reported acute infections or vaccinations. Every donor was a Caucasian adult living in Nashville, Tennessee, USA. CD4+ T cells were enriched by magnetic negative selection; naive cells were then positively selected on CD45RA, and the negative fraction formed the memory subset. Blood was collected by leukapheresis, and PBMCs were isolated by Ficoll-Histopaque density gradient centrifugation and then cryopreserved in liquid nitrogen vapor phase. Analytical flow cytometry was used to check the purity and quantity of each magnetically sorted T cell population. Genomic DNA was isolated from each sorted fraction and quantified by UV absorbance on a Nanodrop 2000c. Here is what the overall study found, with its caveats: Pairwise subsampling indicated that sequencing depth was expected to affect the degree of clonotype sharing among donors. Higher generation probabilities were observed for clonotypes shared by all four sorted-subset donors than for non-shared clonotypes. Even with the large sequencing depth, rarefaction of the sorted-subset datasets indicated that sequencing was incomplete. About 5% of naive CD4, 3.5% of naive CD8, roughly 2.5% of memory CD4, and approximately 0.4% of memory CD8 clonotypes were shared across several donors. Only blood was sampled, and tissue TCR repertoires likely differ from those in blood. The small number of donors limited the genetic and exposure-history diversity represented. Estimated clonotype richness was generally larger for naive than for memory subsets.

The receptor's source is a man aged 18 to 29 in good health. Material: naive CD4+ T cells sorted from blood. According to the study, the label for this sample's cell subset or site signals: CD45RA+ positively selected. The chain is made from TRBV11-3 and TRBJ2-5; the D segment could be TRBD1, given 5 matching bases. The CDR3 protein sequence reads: CASSLGHQETQYF. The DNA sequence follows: TGTGCCAGCAGCCTCGGACATCAAGAGACCCAGTACTTC.